This T cell receptor (beta chain) was found in a study of T cells in localized non-small cell lung cancer. Study outcomes and limitations: Maximal T cell clonality occurred in uninvolved adjacent lung, with tumor ranking below it. Detection in adjacent lung was observed for a median 57 of the top 100 tumor clones.

TCRdb's table, derived via immunoSEQ multiplex PCR, lists solely in-frame clones and lacks some. The sample yields nearly 11,000 clones, roughly 90% seen once. This clone was picked up a small number of times. Its specificity is not known. The CDR3 has 20 residues. Per the germline V gene, CDR1 is SGHNT and CDR2 is YENEEA. Trimming at V came to 5 bases and at J to 0 bases, leaving 17 bases not matched to a gene. The clonotype originates from an older male donor with stage III lung adenocarcinoma. This sequence joins TRBV11-3 and TRBJ1-5, with TRBD1 identical over 9 bases. This specimen consisted of peripheral blood, obtained before any cancer treatment. The CDR3 loop reads CASSPVESGTGLFSNQPQHF. In nucleotides, the CDR3 is TGTGCCAGCAGCCCAGTAGAGTCCGGGACAGGGCTTTTTAGCAATCAGCCCCAGCATTTT.